This TCR beta chain was retrieved from a study of patients and donors after allogeneic stem cell transplantation. TCRdb re-called the RT-PCR reads with MiXCR, one entry per CDR3 protein. This table holds approximately 140,000 distinct CDR3 sequences, about 40% found once. The CDR3 is 14 amino acids. Trimming removed 5 bases from V and 2 bases from J, with 12 bases in between. Germline V gene sequence: CDR1 SGHTA, CDR2 FQGNSA. This TCR was sampled from a human donor who was either an allogeneic HSCT recipient or a stem cell or donor lymphocyte infusion donor (not recorded which). It is not recorded whose cells these are; they may come from a transplant donor. V and J are TRBV7-2 and TRBJ2-5; D is possibly TRBD2 (6 bases). Sequencing input: blood, either unsorted or a sorted T cell fraction (not recorded which). In DNA, the CDR3 is TGTGCCAGCAGCCAAGGACTAAGACAAGAGACCCAGTACTTC. Residues: CASSQGLRQETQYF.